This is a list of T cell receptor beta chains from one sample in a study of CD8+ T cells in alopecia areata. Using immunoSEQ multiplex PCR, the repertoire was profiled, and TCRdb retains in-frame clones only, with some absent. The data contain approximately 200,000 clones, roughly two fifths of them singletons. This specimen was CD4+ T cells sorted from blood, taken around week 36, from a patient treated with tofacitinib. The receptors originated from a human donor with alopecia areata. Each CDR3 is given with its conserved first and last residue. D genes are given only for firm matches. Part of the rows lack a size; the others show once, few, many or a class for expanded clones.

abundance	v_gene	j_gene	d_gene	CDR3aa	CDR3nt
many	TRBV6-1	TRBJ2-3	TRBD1	CASSSSDRGGNTQYF	TGTGCCAGCAGTTCGTCGGACAGGGGAGGAAATACGCAGTATTTT
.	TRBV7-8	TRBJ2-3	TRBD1	CASSSWDSFTSTDTQYF	TGTGCCAGCAGCAGCTGGGACAGCTTCACTAGCACAGATACGCAGTATTTT
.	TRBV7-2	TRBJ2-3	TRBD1	CASSTGQDTDTQYF	TGTGCCAGCAGCACGGGACAGGACACAGATACGCAGTATTTT
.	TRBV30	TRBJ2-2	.	CAWRDGFRELFF	TGTGCCTGGAGGGATGGTTTTCGGGAGCTGTTTTTT
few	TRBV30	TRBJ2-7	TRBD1	CAWERGHEQYF	TGTGCCTGGGAAAGGGGGCACGAGCAGTACTTC
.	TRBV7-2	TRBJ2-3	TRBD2	CASSLTSGAGPDTQYF	TGTGCCAGCAGCCTAACTAGCGGGGCAGGTCCAGATACGCAGTATTTT
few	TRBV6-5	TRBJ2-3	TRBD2	CASRLAGWNADTQYF	TGTGCCAGCAGACTAGCGGGATGGAATGCAGATACGCAGTATTTT
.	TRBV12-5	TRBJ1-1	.	CASGLGGNTEAFF	TGTGCTAGTGGTTTGGGAGGGAACACTGAAGCTTTCTTT
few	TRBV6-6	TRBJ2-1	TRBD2	CASSYGGLVGFF	TGTGCCAGCAGTTACGGGGGACTAGTTGGGTTCTTC
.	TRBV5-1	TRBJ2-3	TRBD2	CASSSGTSGTDTQYF	TGCGCCAGCAGCTCGGGGACTAGCGGAACAGATACGCAGTATTTT
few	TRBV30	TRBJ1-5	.	CAWSREGNQPQHF	TGTGCCTGGAGCAGGGAAGGAAATCAGCCCCAGCATTTT
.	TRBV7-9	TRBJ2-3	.	CASSFAIDTDTQYF	TGTGCCAGCAGCTTCGCCATCGACACAGATACGCAGTATTTT
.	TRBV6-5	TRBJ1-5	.	CASSYRGGNQPQHF	TGTGCCAGCAGTTATAGGGGCGGCAATCAGCCCCAGCATTTT
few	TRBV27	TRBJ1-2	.	CASSSGQSVSNYGYTF	TGTGCCAGCAGTAGCGGACAGTCGGTCTCTAACTATGGCTACACCTTC
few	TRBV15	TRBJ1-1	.	CATAPRTNTEAFF	TGTGCCACCGCGCCTCGGACGAACACTGAAGCTTTCTTT
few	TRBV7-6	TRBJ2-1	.	CASRSLGSRTVDNEQFF	TGTGCCAGCAGATCACTAGGTTCGAGGACAGTTGACAATGAGCAGTTCTTC
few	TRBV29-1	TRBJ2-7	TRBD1	CSAARDRGEVQYF	TGCAGCGCTGCCCGGGACAGGGGGGAGGTGCAGTACTTC
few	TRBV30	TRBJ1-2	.	CAWSVLRGSYGYTF	TGTGCCTGGAGTGTATTACGGGGGAGCTATGGCTACACCTTC
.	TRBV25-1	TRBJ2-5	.	CASSAFEGYWETQYF	TGTGCCAGCAGTGCCTTTGAAGGGTACTGGGAGACCCAGTACTTC
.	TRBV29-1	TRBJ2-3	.	CSVKRTLPTDTQYF	TGCAGCGTTAAACGGACACTACCCACAGATACGCAGTATTTT
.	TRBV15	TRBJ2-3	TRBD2	CATSRVLLPGREEVADTQYF	TGTGCCACCAGCAGAGTCTTACTCCCGGGGCGGGAGGAGGTCGCAGATACGCAGTATTTT
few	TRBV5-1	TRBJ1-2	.	CASSLAGQPGKANYGYTF	TGCGCCAGCAGCTTGGCGGGACAACCGGGCAAAGCTAACTATGGCTACACCTTC
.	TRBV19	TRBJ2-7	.	CASSGRYGYEQYF	TGTGCCAGTAGTGGTCGCTACGGATACGAGCAGTACTTC
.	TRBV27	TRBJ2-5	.	CASSLTGRGAETQYF	TGTGCCAGCAGTTTAACCGGCAGGGGAGCAGAGACCCAGTACTTC
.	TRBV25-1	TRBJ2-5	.	CASSPQETQYF	TGTGCCAGCAGTCCCCAAGAGACCCAGTACTTC
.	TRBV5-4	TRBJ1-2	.	CASRHGQSPWDYGYTF	TGTGCCAGCAGACACGGACAGTCCCCCTGGGACTATGGCTACACCTTC
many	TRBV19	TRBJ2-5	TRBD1	CASGTGRRTQYF	TGTGCCAGCGGGACAGGGCGTAGGACCCAGTACTTC
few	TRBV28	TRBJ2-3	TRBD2	CASSGRTRTITDTQYF	TGTGCCAGCAGTGGCCGGACTAGGACTATCACAGATACGCAGTATTTT
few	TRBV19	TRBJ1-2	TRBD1	CASSVGTGAGYGYTF	TGTGCCAGTAGTGTCGGGACAGGGGCAGGCTATGGCTACACCTTC
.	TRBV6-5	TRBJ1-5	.	CASSVSVNQPQHF	TGTGCCAGCAGTGTGTCAGTCAATCAGCCCCAGCATTTT
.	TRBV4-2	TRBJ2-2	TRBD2	CASSQEVAGGPGELFF	TGTGCCAGCAGCCAAGAGGTAGCGGGAGGCCCCGGGGAGCTGTTTTTT
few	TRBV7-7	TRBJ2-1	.	CASSPRTAGSNNEQFF	TGTGCTAGCAGCCCTCGGACAGCCGGGTCCAACAATGAGCAGTTCTTC
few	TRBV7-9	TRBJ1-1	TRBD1	CASSSLGDRGTEAFF	TGTGCCAGCAGCTCATTAGGGGACAGGGGCACTGAAGCTTTCTTT
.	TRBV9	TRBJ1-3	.	CASSPLNRGPSSGNTIYF	TGTGCCAGCAGCCCCCTCAATCGTGGACCGAGCTCTGGAAACACCATATATTTT
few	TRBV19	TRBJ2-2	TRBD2	CASSPHQGGSRDGELFF	TGTGCCAGTAGTCCACACCAAGGCGGGAGTCGAGACGGGGAGCTGTTTTTT
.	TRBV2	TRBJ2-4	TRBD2	CASSESSGASGRAGNIQYF	TGTGCCAGCAGTGAATCATCGGGGGCTAGCGGGAGGGCCGGAAACATTCAGTACTTC
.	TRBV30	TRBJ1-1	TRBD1	CAWRDRTGRNTEAFF	TGTGCCTGGAGAGATAGGACAGGGCGGAACACTGAAGCTTTCTTT
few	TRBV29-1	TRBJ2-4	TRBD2	CSASRGVMNIQYF	TGCAGCGCCTCCCGGGGGGTCATGAACATTCAGTACTTC
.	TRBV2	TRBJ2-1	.	CASKGELVYNEQFF	TGTGCCAGCAAGGGCGAATTAGTATACAATGAGCAGTTCTTC
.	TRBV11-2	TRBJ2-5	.	CASSLVRQETQYF	TGTGCCAGCAGCTTAGTTCGTCAAGAGACCCAGTACTTC
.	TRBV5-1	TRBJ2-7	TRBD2	CASSFASGPSYEQYF	TGCGCCAGCAGCTTCGCTAGCGGCCCCTCCTACGAGCAGTACTTC
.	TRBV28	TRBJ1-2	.	CASHMGGQVYGYTF	TGTGCCTCTCACATGGGGGGCCAAGTCTATGGCTACACCTTC
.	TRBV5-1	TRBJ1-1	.	CASSLEGGENTEAFF	TGCGCCAGCAGCTTGGAGGGCGGTGAGAACACTGAAGCTTTCTTT
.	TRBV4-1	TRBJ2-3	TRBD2	CASSHRTSGAVDTQYF	TGCGCCAGCAGCCATCGGACTAGCGGGGCAGTAGATACGCAGTATTTT
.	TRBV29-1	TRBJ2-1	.	CSVAREYKQFF	TGCAGCGTTGCTCGGGAGTATAAGCAGTTCTTC
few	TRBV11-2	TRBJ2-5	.	CASSFQETQYF	TGTGCCAGCAGCTTCCAAGAGACCCAGTACTTC
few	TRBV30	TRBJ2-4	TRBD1	CAWSPDRDKNIQYF	TGTGCCTGGAGCCCCGACAGGGACAAAAACATTCAGTACTTC
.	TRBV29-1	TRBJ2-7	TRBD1	CSAWDRGDEQYF	TGCAGCGCGTGGGACAGGGGGGACGAGCAGTACTTC
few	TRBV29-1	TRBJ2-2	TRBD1	CSYTGVATGELFF	TGCAGCTATACAGGGGTGGCGACCGGGGAGCTGTTTTTT
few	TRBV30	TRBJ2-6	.	CAWSTSSGANVLTF	TGTGCCTGGAGTACTTCCTCTGGGGCCAACGTCCTGACTTTC
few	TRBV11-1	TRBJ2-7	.	CASSSFSYEQYF	TGTGCCAGCAGCTCCTTTTCCTACGAGCAGTACTTC
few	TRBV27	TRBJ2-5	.	CASQSLGSRGETQYF	TGTGCCAGTCAATCTCTGGGGTCAAGAGGAGAGACCCAGTACTTC
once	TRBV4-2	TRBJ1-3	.	CASSQSHLGSGNTIYF	TGTGCCAGCAGCCAATCCCACCTCGGCTCTGGAAACACCATATATTTT
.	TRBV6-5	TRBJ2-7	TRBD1	CASSDRDRGNYEQYF	TGTGCCAGCAGCGACCGGGACAGGGGGAACTACGAGCAGTACTTC
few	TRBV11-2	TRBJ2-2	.	CASSNSGARGSGELFF	TGTGCCAGCAGCAACTCGGGAGCCCGGGGGTCCGGGGAGCTGTTTTTT